One TCR beta chain is described in this entry. Its antigen is unidentified. The germline gives CDR1 WSHSY, CDR2 SAAADI. The CDR3 totals 13 residues. V was cut by 6 bases and J by 4 bases, with 10 bases left in between. The data derive from a study of T cell responses to AZD1222 COVID-19 vaccine. Study-level background: Samples with a second dose at about 4 or about 12 weeks were pooled together. Study-wide results and limits: The repertoires were collected only after the peak T cell response. A rise in Spike-specific TCR breadth and depth followed two AZD1222 doses. Vaccine-associated CD4 TCRs ranged over spike, dominating at 160-218 and 743-854.

Produced via immunoSEQ multiplex PCR; TCRdb's table is partial and in-frame only. The sample has approximately 170,000 clones, just under 95% seen once. The source material was peripheral blood, sampled on day 0 of AZD1222 vaccination. The receptor was isolated from an adult in good health. The rearrangement uses TRBV10-2 and TRBJ1-5; D might be TRBD1 (5 bases). The CDR3 is CASSPQGNQPQHF. In nucleotides, the CDR3 is TGCGCCAGCAGCCCCCAGGGTAATCAGCCCCAGCATTTT.